The 30 T cell receptor beta chains below come from one sample, sequenced in a study of human T cells and chemical hapten exposure. Time point reported: patch test 2, 6 weeks after DPC sensitization. Treatment in this sample: therapeutic diphenylcyclopropenone sensitization with weekly scalp DPC. A single record per CDR3 protein comes from TCRdb applying MiXCR to the RACE reads. The sample includes about 140,000 distinct CDR3 sequences, over 9.5% seen only once; the top ten take less than 1.5%. The sequencing used whole blood, collected in connection with sensitization to the hapten diphenylcyclopropenone (DPC). The receptor set was obtained from a woman aged 45-60 years with alopecia areata. Some clones in this sample may be carry-over from other donors' samples.

The chain combines TRBV20-1 with TRBJ2-3, with 9 positions matching TRBD2. The CDR3 covers 17 residues. V gave up 1 base and J gave up 4 bases; unmatched junction bases: 12. Looked up from germline, CDR1 is DFQATT and CDR2 is SNEGSKA (reference sequence). The CDR3 DNA follows: TGCAGTGCTAGAGTAACCTTACTAGCGGGCGGAGCAGATACGCAGTATTTT. This codes for CSARVTLLAGGADTQYF.

The chain couples TRBV5-1 to TRBJ2-4; tentative D call: TRBD1 (7 bases). This CDR3 contains 18 residues. V lost 3 bases and J 0 bases, leaving 19 bases between the germline ends. The V gene's germline CDR1 is SGHRS and CDR2 YFSETQ. Here the CDR3 reads CASSWSRGVGEAKNIQYF. CDR3 in DNA: TGCGCCAGCAGCTGGAGCAGGGGGGTTGGAGAAGCCAAAAACATTCAGTACTTC.

The CDR3 region has the DNA TGTGCCAGCAGGTCCCCAGGCGAAAACATTCAGTACTTC. As protein: CASRSPGENIQYF. The chain uses TRBV12-3 or TRBV12-4 and TRBJ2-4; D unresolved. V was pared by 6 bases and J by 5 bases, with 11 bases between. This CDR3 is built from 13 residues.

This clonotype came up a few times. The chain combines TRBV24-1 with TRBJ2-2; 7 bases agree with TRBD2. The J segment lost 9 bases and the V segment lost 1 base, leaving 4 bases of the junction unmatched. The CDR3 contains 14 residues. From germline, CDR1 is KGHDR and CDR2 SFDVKD. The CDR3 is CATSDFGEGRELFF. Written as DNA, the CDR3 is TGTGCCACCAGTGATTTTGGGGAGGGACGGGAGCTGTTTTTT.

The DNA of the CDR3 is TGTGCCAGTAGTATAGGTACCAGGGGAGATACGCAGTATTTT. It yields the protein CASSIGTRGDTQYF. V and J are TRBV19 and TRBJ2-3; possibly TRBD1 for D (6 bases). V lost 1 base and J lost 5, with 10 bases in between. This CDR3 has 14 residues. Germline CDR1 is LNHDA and CDR2 is SQIVND (reference sequence).

This clonotype has a handful of counts. The CDR3 protein is CASSVGQGDGELFF. CDR3 nucleotides: TGTGCCAGCAGCGTAGGACAGGGGGACGGGGAGCTGTTTTTT. The chain is built from TRBV9 and TRBJ2-2; TRBD1 aligns across 9 bases. V dropped 0 bases and J dropped 7; count of bases not matched to a gene: 1. Germline V lookup: CDR1 SGDLS, CDR2 YYNGEE. The CDR3 length is 14 residues.

There are a few counts of this clonotype. The chain combines TRBV11-2 with TRBJ2-1; TRBD1 matches at 9 bases. The V and J ends lost 7 bases and 6 bases, in that order; junction bases with no gene match: 13. The germline V gene encodes CDR1 SGHAT and CDR2 FQNNGV. This CDR3 region has 16 residues. The CDR3 DNA reads TGTGCCAGCATCTTTCGACCGGGACAGGGAATCAATGAGCAGTTCTTC. This codes for CASIFRPGQGINEQFF.

This clonotype was seen only a few times. The chain employs TRBV30 and TRBJ1-1, with 7 positions matching TRBD1. Per the germline V gene, CDR1 is GTSNPN and CDR2 is SVGIG (reference sequence). The J segment lost 1 base and the V segment lost 3 bases, leaving 2 bases of the junction unmatched. This CDR3 spans 13 amino acids. The CDR3 sequence: CAWRTGPNTEAFF. CDR3 bases: TGTGCCTGGAGGACAGGGCCGAACACTGAAGCTTTCTTT. Complete variable domain (other parts from reference TRBV30 and TRBJ1-1): SQTIHQWPATLVQPVGSPLSLECTVEGTSNPNLYWYRQAAGRGLQLLFYSVGIGQISSEVPQNLSASRPQDRQFILSSKKLLLSDSGFYLCAWRTGPNTEAFFGQGTRLTVV.

This clonotype occurred a few times. The chain carries TRBV24-1 and TRBJ2-3; D remains unclear. Deletions cut 2 bases from V and 3 bases from J, with 5 bases between. The CDR3 totals 13 residues. Germline CDR1 reads KGHDR; CDR2 reads SFDVKD. CDR3 bases: TGTGCCACCAGTGATTCGGGTACAGATACGCAGTATTTT. Residues: CATSDSGTDTQYF.

The chain uses TRBV7-2 and TRBJ2-3, with TRBD2 as a possible D gene (5 bases). CDR3 length equals 12 residues. V was pared by 5 bases and J by 7 bases, with 10 bases between. Germline V CDR1 and CDR2: SGHTA, FQGNSA. CDR3 protein: CASSPSGYTQYF. CDR3 nucleotides: TGTGCCAGCAGCCCAAGCGGATATACGCAGTATTTT. Filled out from reference TRBV7-2 and TRBJ2-3, the complete variable domain reads GAGVSQSPSNKVTEKGKDVELRCDPISGHTALYWYRQSLGQGLEFLIYFQGNSAPDKSGLPSDRFSAERTGGSVSTLTIQRTQQEDSAVYLCASSPSGYTQYFGPGTRLTVL.

This clonotype has a count of ten or more. The chain employs TRBV7-9 and TRBJ2-7; D possibly corresponds to TRBD1 (6 bases). The germline V gene encodes CDR1 SEHNR and CDR2 FQNEAQ (reference sequence). The CDR3 sequence is 14 residues long. Trimming took off 0 bases at V and 4 bases at J, with 10 bases between the two ends. CDR3 sequence: CASSLAGDTYEQYF. The CDR3 DNA follows: TGTGCCAGCAGCTTAGCGGGGGACACATACGAGCAGTACTTC. Based on the CDR3 plus reference TRBV7-9 and TRBJ2-7, the full variable domain is DTGVSQNPRHKITKRGQNVTFRCDPISEHNRLYWYRQTLGQGPEFLTYFQNEAQLEKSRLLSDRFSAERPKGSFSTLEIQRTEQGDSAMYLCASSLAGDTYEQYFGPGTRLTVT.

The chain recombines TRBV14 with TRBJ2-6, with unresolved D. With 2 bases removed from V and 2 bases from J, the gap between germline ends came to 7 bases. Germline loops: CDR1 SGHDN, CDR2 FVKESK. This CDR3 is 15 amino acids long. CDR3 in amino acids: CASSQLGAGANVLTF. The DNA for the CDR3 is TGTGCCAGCAGCCAACTTGGGGCTGGGGCCAACGTCCTGACTTTC.

This clonotype was observed at least ten times. V gene TRBV7-8 combines with J gene TRBJ1-4; D gene unclear. The CDR3 consists of 15 residues. CDR1 and CDR2 from the germline V gene are SGHVS and FQNEAQ. V lost 4 bases and J 2 bases, leaving 11 bases between the germline ends. The chain's CDR3 is CASSSPWATNEKLFF. The CDR3 coding sequence is TGTGCCAGCAGCTCCCCGTGGGCTACTAATGAAAAACTGTTTTTT.

The sample holds many counts of this clonotype. The chain uses TRBV27 and TRBJ2-7; D perhaps matches TRBD1 (5 bases). This CDR3 spans 15 amino acids. Germline V gives CDR1 MNHEY, CDR2 SMNVEV (reference sequence). V was trimmed by 5 bases and J by 7 bases, leaving 21 bases between them. The DNA of the CDR3 is TGTGCCAGCAGTCCTATAGCAGGGATTATGAGGGAGCAGTACTTC. Translated, it gives CASSPIAGIMREQYF.

This clonotype was seen only a few times. V usage is TRBV6-5 and J usage is TRBJ1-1, with 9 bases fitting TRBD1. With 5 bases clipped from V and 3 bases from J, the junction kept 1 base outside the gene matches. CDR3 length: 13 amino acids. The germline V gene encodes CDR1 MNHEY and CDR2 SVGAGI. Here the CDR3 DNA reads TGTGCCAGCAGTCGACAGGGGGACACTGAAGCTTTCTTT. Amino acid sequence: CASSRQGDTEAFF.

This clonotype was seen many times. The rearrangement uses TRBV9 and TRBJ1-6; TRBD1 matches 7 bases. From germline, CDR1 is SGDLS and CDR2 YYNGEE. The J segment lost 1 base and the V segment lost 3 bases, leaving 4 bases of the junction unmatched. The CDR3 covers 16 residues. The chain's CDR3 is CASSGDRVSYNSPLHF. The CDR3 DNA reads as TGTGCCAGCAGCGGCGACAGGGTGTCCTATAATTCACCCCTCCACTTT. Filled out from reference TRBV9 and TRBJ1-6, the complete variable domain reads DSGVTQTPKHLITATGQRVTLRCSPRSGDLSVYWYQQSLDQGLQFLIQYYNGEERAKGNILERFSAQQFPDLHSELNLSSLELGDSALYFCASSGDRVSYNSPLHFGNGTRLTVT.

In this sample, this clonotype turned up a few times. The V call is TRBV11-2, the J call TRBJ2-2; D unclear. The CDR3 is 12 residues long. Trimming cost V 4 bases and J 7 bases, with 7 bases left between them. Looked up from germline, CDR1 is SGHAT and CDR2 is FQNNGV. The DNA of the CDR3 is TGTGCCAGCAGCTCCCTCTTCGGGGAGCTGTTTTTT. Residues: CASSSLFGELFF.

The J gene is TRBJ2-3, the V gene TRBV20-1; 10 bases align to TRBD2. Germline CDR1 DFQATT, CDR2 SNEGSKA (reference sequence). The CDR3 runs 15 residues. The V and J ends lost 2 bases and 0 bases, in that order; junction bases with no gene match: 2. In DNA form, the CDR3 reads TGCAGTGCTAGACCGGGACTAGCGAGCACAGATACGCAGTATTTT. It translates to CSARPGLASTDTQYF.

This chain uses TRBV5-1 with TRBJ2-7; tentatively, D is TRBD2 (6 bases). There are 14 residues in the CDR3. Germline CDR1 reads SGHRS; CDR2 reads YFSETQ. Trimming cost V 4 bases and J 2 bases, with 13 bases left between them. Here the CDR3 reads CASSTGTLTYEQYF. The CDR3 DNA sequence: TGCGCCAGCAGCACCGGGACTCTAACCTACGAGCAGTACTTC. The entire variable domain, with the rest obtained from reference TRBV5-1 and TRBJ2-7, is as follows: KAGVTQTPRYLIKTRGQQVTLSCSPISGHRSVSWYQQTPGQGLQFLFEYFSETQRNKGNFPGRFSGRQFSNSRSEMNVSTLELGDSALYLCASSTGTLTYEQYFGPGTRLTVT.

This clonotype was seen at least ten times. V and J are TRBV9 and TRBJ2-1; the match to TRBD2 covers 10 bases. The trim removed 3 bases at V and 9 bases at J, leaving 18 bases unmatched. This CDR3 contains 18 residues. Germline loops: CDR1 SGDLS, CDR2 YYNGEE. Here the CDR3 reads CASSAISGLSGRAPEQFF. For the CDR3, the DNA is TGTGCCAGCAGCGCCATATCGGGCCTCAGCGGGAGGGCCCCTGAGCAGTTCTTC.

This clonotype was seen more than once but under ten times. The chain uses TRBV5-1 and TRBJ2-7; D might be TRBD1 (6 bases). Germline-derived CDR1 and CDR2 are SGHRS and YFSETQ. Between the trimmed V and J ends, which lost 0 bases and 3 bases, there was a span of 16 bases. The CDR3 consists of 16 residues. CDR3 sequence (DNA): TGCGCCAGCAGCTTGGCCCGGACAGCGCACAACTACGAGCAGTACTTC. It specifies CASSLARTAHNYEQYF.

This clonotype has ten or more counts. The V gene is TRBV7-9, the J gene TRBJ1-1; D uncertain. V lost 8 bases to trimming and J lost 1 base, with 8 bases between them. From germline, CDR1 is SEHNR and CDR2 FQNEAQ (reference sequence). This CDR3 region has 12 residues. The CDR3 loop is CASVGANTEAFF. The CDR3 DNA reads as TGTGCCAGCGTTGGAGCGAACACTGAAGCTTTCTTT.

The chain combines TRBV12-3 or TRBV12-4 with TRBJ2-3; maybe TRBD2 (6 bases). The V end lost 4 bases, the J end lost 0 bases, and 14 bases lay between the germline ends. The CDR3 is 16 residues long. The DNA for the CDR3 is TGTGCCAGCAGTTGGCTCGCGGGGCGTAGCACAGATACGCAGTATTTT. It codes for CASSWLAGRSTDTQYF.

In this sample, this clonotype turned up a few times. This sequence joins TRBV6-2 or TRBV6-3 and TRBJ2-1; tentatively, D is TRBD2 (5 bases). Germline-derived CDR1 and CDR2 are MNHEY and SVGEGT. There are 14 residues in the CDR3. Trimming took 2 bases from V and 12 from J, leaving 17 bases between them. In DNA form, the CDR3 reads TGTGCCAGCAGTTACGGAGGTAGTCTGGGTCGGCAGTTCTTC. It encodes CASSYGGSLGRQFF.

This clonotype has ten or more counts. This rearrangement joins TRBV5-1 to TRBJ2-7, with D maybe TRBD1 (5 bases). Trimming stripped 0 bases from V and 2 bases from J, with 9 bases between. Germline values: CDR1 SGHRS, CDR2 YFSETQ. CDR3 length: 14 residues. The CDR3 sequence: CASSLAGNPYEQYF. CDR3 sequence (DNA): TGCGCCAGCAGCTTGGCAGGGAACCCCTACGAGCAGTACTTC.

In this sample, this clonotype turned up a few times. At one end, the junction sequence differs from germline, possibly due to a read error. V usage is TRBV7-9 and J usage is TRBJ1-3, with 7 bases aligning to TRBD1. CDR3 length: 16 residues. Germline CDR1 reads SEHNR; CDR2 reads FQNEAQ (reference sequence). The DNA for the CDR3 is TGTGCCAGCAGCTTAGGACAGGGCGCCTCTGAAAACACCATATATTTT. Protein product: CASSLGQGASENTIYF.

This clonotype occurred many times. The CDR3 region has the DNA TGTGCCAGCATCCGCCAGGGGCGGTCCTACGAGCAGTACTTC. Its translation: CASIRQGRSYEQYF. The chain joins TRBV6-2 or TRBV6-3 to TRBJ2-7; possible D gene TRBD1, 6 bases. The V gene's germline CDR1 is MNHEY and CDR2 SVGEGT. The CDR3 totals 14 residues. V shed 7 bases and J shed 1 base, with 14 bases lying between them.

There are a few counts of this clonotype. The rearrangement joins TRBV30 to TRBJ2-3; no clear D gene. The germline V gene encodes CDR1 GTSNPN and CDR2 SVGIG (reference sequence). CDR3 length: 11 amino acids. Deletions cut 0 bases from V and 6 bases from J, with 4 bases between. The CDR3 sequence is CAWSVGDTQYF. The DNA of the CDR3 is TGTGCCTGGAGTGTTGGGGATACGCAGTATTTT.

This clonotype occurred a few times. The rearrangement uses TRBV2 and TRBJ1-4; the D is unclear. The ends were cut back, 7 bases at V and 8 bases at J, with 14 bases in the middle. The CDR3 is 13 residues long. Germline V gene sequence: CDR1 SNHLY, CDR2 FYNNEI. This CDR3 reads CASKMVEREKLFF. In nucleotides, the CDR3 is TGTGCCAGCAAGATGGTCGAGAGGGAAAAACTGTTTTTT.

The chain links TRBV5-6 to TRBJ1-1; the D gene is possibly TRBD1 (5 bases). The V end lost 4 bases, the J end lost 3 bases, and 10 bases lay between the germline ends. The CDR3 loop spans 13 amino acids. The V gene's germline CDR1 is SGHDT and CDR2 YYEEEE. The DNA for the CDR3 is TGTGCCAGCAGCGCGGACACCGACACTGAAGCTTTCTTT. Its translation is CASSADTDTEAFF.